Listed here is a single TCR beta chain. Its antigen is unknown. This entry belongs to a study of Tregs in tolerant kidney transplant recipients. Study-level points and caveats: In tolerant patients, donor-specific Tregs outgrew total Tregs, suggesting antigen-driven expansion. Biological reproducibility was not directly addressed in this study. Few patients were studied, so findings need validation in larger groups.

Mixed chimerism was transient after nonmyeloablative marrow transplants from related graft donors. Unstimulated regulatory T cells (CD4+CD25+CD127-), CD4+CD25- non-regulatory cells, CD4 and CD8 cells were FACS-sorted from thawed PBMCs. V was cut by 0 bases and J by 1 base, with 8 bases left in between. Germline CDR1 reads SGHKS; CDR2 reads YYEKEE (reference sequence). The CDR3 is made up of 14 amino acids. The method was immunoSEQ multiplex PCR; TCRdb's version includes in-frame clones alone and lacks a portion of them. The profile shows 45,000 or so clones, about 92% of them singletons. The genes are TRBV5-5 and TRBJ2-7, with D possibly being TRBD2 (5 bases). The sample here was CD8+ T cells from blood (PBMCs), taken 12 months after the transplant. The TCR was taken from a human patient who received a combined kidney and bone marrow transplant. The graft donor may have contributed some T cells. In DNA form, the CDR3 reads TGTGCCAGCAGCTTGGCCCCGGGATCCTACGAGCAGTACTTC. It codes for CASSLAPGSYEQYF.